This T cell receptor beta chain was profiled in a study of CD8 T cells in Susac syndrome. For the study at large: Among the Susac syndrome patients who underwent sequencing, five or six had clinically active disease, while about eight of them were in remission. Study-level points and caveats: The CD4+ T cell repertoires in Susac syndrome did not show any clonal expansion.

Negative isolation yielded CD4+ and CD8+ T cells, and FACS enriched TEMRA cells. Germline assignment: CDR1 MNHEY and CDR2 SVGEGT. The CDR3 spans 12 residues. V dropped 4 bases and J dropped 1 base, with 4 bases sitting between them. RNA was extracted with the RNeasy kit, and a quantity of 0.5 to 1 ug was reverse transcribed using random hexamers. Amplification of TCR beta CDR3 used immunoSEQ multiplex PCR across 54 Vbeta and 13 Jbeta. TCRdb fed the immunoSEQ multiplex PCR reads into MiXCR, producing one record per CDR3 protein. The table includes under 200,000 distinct CDR3 sequences, approximately 95% detected once. Comment on this clonotype: Its antigen is not identified.

The material sequenced was CD4+ T cells from PBMCs. This TCR derives from a human donor with Susac syndrome. The gene calls are TRBV6-2 or TRBV6-3 and TRBJ2-5; D is unclear. DNA for the CDR3: TGTGCCAGCAGTTCATCCCAAGAGACCCAGTACTTC. Protein product: CASSSSQETQYF.